This T cell receptor (beta chain) was profiled in a study of Ad26.COV2.S vaccination and SARS-CoV-2 variants. The study, taken as a whole, reports: Comparability of non-spike TCR breadth was observed across vaccine and placebo recipients. Analytic work on TCR breadth and depth might have understated the full extent of total T cell responses. Post-vaccination spike-specific CD8+ and CD4+ T cell responses reportedly had substantial breadth.

A note on this clone: Its antigen is unidentified.

Noted treatment: roughly 20 received Ad26.COV2.S at low or high dose, single or two shots; 5 received placebo; per-sample allocation not given. Sampling happened 63 days after the first vaccine or placebo injection. V was trimmed by 7 bases and J by 0 bases, leaving 10 bases between them. The CDR3 runs to 14 residues. Germline V gene sequence: CDR1 SGDLS, CDR2 YYNGEE. Clones were sequenced by immunoSEQ multiplex PCR, and TCRdb holds only the in-frame ones, with some missing. Of about 350,000 clones in the sample, roughly 90% are singletons; the top ten hold 5.5% to 7%. This receptor was obtained from a person between 18 and 65 years old who received the Ad26.COV2.S COVID-19 vaccine or a placebo. Here the sequenced sample was peripheral blood, taken in a trial of Ad26.COV2.S vaccine versus placebo. This chain joins TRBV9 and TRBJ1-4, with D unclear. For the CDR3, the DNA is TGTGCCAGCTCTAGGGAGCCAACTAATGAAAAACTGTTTTTT. Residues: CASSREPTNEKLFF.